A selection of T cell receptor beta chains follows, all from one sample in a study of T cell repertoires in cytomegalovirus infection. TCRdb passed the reads through MiXCR, listing each CDR3 protein once. This sample has around 50,000 distinct CDR3 sequences, with roughly a fifth found just once. Their recognized antigens are unknown. The source was CD8+ T cells from cultured PBMCs, collected from culture after CMV antigen stimulation. Every receptor here comes from a human donor in good health (CMV status not recorded). Some clones in this sample may be carry-over from other donors' samples. CDR3s include the opening cysteine and the closing phenylalanine or tryptophan. A D gene is named only where the DNA matches it firmly. Only some rows state a clone size, as once, few, many or a class for expanded clones.

V gene	J gene	D gene	clone size	CDR3 protein	CDR3 DNA
TRBV7-2	TRBJ2-7	TRBD1	few	CASSNFPTGYEQYF	TGTGCCAGCAGCAACTTTCCGACAGGGTACGAGCAGTACTTC
TRBV7-6	TRBJ2-1	TRBD2	.	CASSLTLGGPWVIEQFF	TGTGCCAGCAGCCTAACGTTGGGAGGGCCATGGGTCATTGAGCAGTTCTTC
TRBV7-2	TRBJ2-5	.	few	CASSLQELVQQETQYF	TGTGCCAGCAGCCTTCAGGAACTCGTACAACAAGAGACCCAGTACTTC
TRBV13	TRBJ2-7	.	few	CASSQRHEQYF	TGTGCCAGCAGCCAGCGGCACGAGCAGTACTTC
TRBV4-3	TRBJ2-2	.	.	CASTQPRVGGELFF	TGCGCCAGCACTCAACCCAGGGTTGGCGGGGAGCTGTTTTTT
TRBV7-2	TRBJ2-7	.	many	CASSFPSAVYEQYF	TGTGCCAGCAGCTTCCCTAGCGCGGTCTACGAGCAGTACTTC
TRBV7-2	TRBJ1-2	.	few	CASSPFTVGGYGYTF	TGTGCCAGCAGCCCGTTTACGGTGGGGGGCTATGGCTACACCTTC
TRBV7-3	TRBJ2-3	TRBD1	.	CASSNRQGTDTQYF	TGTGCCAGCAGCAATCGACAGGGTACAGATACGCAGTATTTT
TRBV7-2	TRBJ2-3	.	few	CASSLEMGPDTQYF	TGTGCCAGCAGCTTAGAAATGGGTCCAGATACGCAGTATTTT
TRBV7-2	TRBJ2-1	TRBD2	.	CASSLLRREGAGHEQFF	TGTGCCAGCAGCTTATTACGCCGGGAGGGCGCGGGTCATGAGCAGTTCTTC
TRBV28	TRBJ1-5	.	medium-sized	CASSRGYNQPQHF	TGTGCCAGCAGCCGTGGGTACAATCAGCCCCAGCATTTT
TRBV6-2/TRBV6-3	TRBJ1-1	.	.	CASSYPDEAFF	TGTGCCAGCAGTTACCCCGATGAAGCTTTCTTT
TRBV6-5	TRBJ2-2	.	.	CASSYVAQGTGELFF	TGTGCCAGCAGTTACGTAGCCCAGGGGACCGGGGAGCTGTTTTTT
TRBV7-6	TRBJ2-7	TRBD1	few	CASSKDRAWEQYF	TGTGCCAGCAGTAAAGACAGGGCGTGGGAGCAGTACTTC
TRBV7-3	TRBJ2-1	TRBD1	many	CASRRGGVNNEQFF	TGTGCCAGCAGGAGAGGGGGCGTGAACAATGAGCAGTTCTTC
TRBV10-3	TRBJ1-3	TRBD1	few	CATRDSARTVNTIYF	TGTGCCACGAGGGACAGTGCCCGGACTGTCAACACCATATATTTT
TRBV6-1	TRBJ1-5	.	few	CASSEESGAGNQPQHF	TGTGCCAGCAGTGAAGAATCGGGGGCCGGGAATCAGCCCCAGCATTTT
TRBV20-1	TRBJ2-7	.	.	CSARLIGAVYEQYF	TGCAGTGCTAGACTCATAGGGGCGGTCTACGAGCAGTACTTC
TRBV7-6	TRBJ2-5	.	.	CASRYGFSGQETQYF	TGTGCCAGCAGATATGGATTCAGCGGCCAAGAGACCCAGTACTTC
TRBV7-2	TRBJ2-1	.	.	CASSPKPGTPDRVYNEQFF	TGTGCCAGCAGCCCGAAGCCCGGGACACCCGATAGAGTTTACAATGAGCAGTTCTTC
TRBV7-8	TRBJ2-3	.	.	CASSSGPAGDTQYF	TGTGCCAGCAGCTCCGGCCCCGCTGGAGATACGCAGTATTTT
TRBV7-2	TRBJ1-4	.	.	CASKRSPATNEKLFF	TGTGCCAGCAAGAGGAGCCCTGCAACTAATGAAAAACTGTTTTTT